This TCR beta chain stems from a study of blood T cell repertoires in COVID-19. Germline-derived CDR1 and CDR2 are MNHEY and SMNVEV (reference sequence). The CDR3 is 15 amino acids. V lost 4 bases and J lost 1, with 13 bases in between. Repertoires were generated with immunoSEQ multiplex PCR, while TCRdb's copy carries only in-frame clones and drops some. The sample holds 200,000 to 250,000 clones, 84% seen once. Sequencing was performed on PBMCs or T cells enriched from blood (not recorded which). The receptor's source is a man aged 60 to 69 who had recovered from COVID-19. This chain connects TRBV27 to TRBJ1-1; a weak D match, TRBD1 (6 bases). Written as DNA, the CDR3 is TGTGCCAGCAGTTCAACAGGGATCCGGAACACTGAAGCTTTCTTT. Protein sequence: CASSSTGIRNTEAFF.